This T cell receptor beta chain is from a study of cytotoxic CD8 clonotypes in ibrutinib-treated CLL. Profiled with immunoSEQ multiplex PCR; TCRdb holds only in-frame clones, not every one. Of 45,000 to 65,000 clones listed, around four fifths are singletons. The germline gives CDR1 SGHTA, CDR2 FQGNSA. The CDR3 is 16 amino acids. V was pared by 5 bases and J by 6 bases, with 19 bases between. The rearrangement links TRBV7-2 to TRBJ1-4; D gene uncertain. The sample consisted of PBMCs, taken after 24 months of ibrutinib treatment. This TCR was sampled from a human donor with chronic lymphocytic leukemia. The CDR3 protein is CASSLRMAEGDEKLFF. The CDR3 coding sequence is TGTGCCAGCAGCCTCCGAATGGCAGAAGGTGATGAAAAACTGTTTTTT.